One and the same sample provided the 28 T cell receptor beta chains below, sequenced in a study of post-analysis software for immune sequencing data. The antigens these receptors bind are not known. Unique molecular identifiers were built into the TCR beta cDNA libraries. TCRdb re-called the PCR reads through MiXCR, storing one row per CDR3 protein. The top ten clones hold around an eighth of a sample with about half a million distinct CDR3 sequences, roughly 45% of them seen once. Findings and caveats of the study: In patients, about 5 TRBV segments were more frequent than in controls, with TRBV5-6, TRBV5-1 and TRBV20-1 among them.

The sequenced sample was blood. These receptors originate from a girl between 10 and 17 years old with multiple sclerosis.

The chain recombines TRBV6-5 with TRBJ2-7, with 8 positions matching TRBD2. There are 13 residues in the CDR3. V was clipped by 6 bases and J by 4 bases; unmatched bases: 5. From germline, CDR1 is MNHEY and CDR2 SVGAGI. The CDR3 is CASRPGLAYEQYF. The CDR3 bases are TGTGCCAGCAGACCCGGACTAGCTTACGAGCAGTACTTC.

V is TRBV5-1 and J is TRBJ1-2; D possibly corresponds to TRBD1 (6 bases). The CDR3 consists of 15 residues. V was cut by 2 bases and J by 1 base, with 12 bases left in between. The germline CDR1 and CDR2 sequences are SGHRS and YFSETQ. CDR3 loop: CASSFDRRNNYGYTF. CDR3 nucleotide sequence: TGCGCCAGCAGCTTCGACAGGAGAAATAACTATGGCTACACCTTC.

The V and J genes are TRBV15 and TRBJ1-4; D possibly corresponds to TRBD1 (6 bases). Trimming took off 1 base at V and 8 bases at J, with 14 bases between the two ends. Germline CDR1 is LNHNV and CDR2 is YYDKDF (reference sequence). The CDR3 runs to 15 residues. The CDR3 sequence is CATSRVRGWGEKLFF. The CDR3, as DNA: TGTGCCACCAGCAGAGTCAGGGGTTGGGGCGAAAAACTGTTTTTT.

This clonotype came up a few times. The CDR3 loop reads CAISRTEEQFF. The DNA for the CDR3 is TGTGCCATCAGTCGGACTGAAGAGCAGTTCTTC. The chain carries TRBV10-3 and TRBJ2-1, with D possibly being TRBD2 (5 bases). Trimming took 5 bases from V and 10 from J, leaving 9 bases between them. The CDR3 length is 11 residues. CDR1 and CDR2 (germline): ENHRY, SYGVKD.

J is TRBJ1-1 and V is TRBV3-1, with D unresolved. Trimming took 0 bases from V and 8 from J, leaving 10 bases between them. This CDR3 is built from 13 residues. CDR1 and CDR2 (germline): LGHDT, YNNKEL (reference sequence). CDR3 loop: CASSQDRVREAFF. CDR3 in DNA: TGTGCCAGCAGCCAAGATAGGGTCAGGGAAGCTTTCTTT.

The CDR3 region is CAIKSNEPRETQYF. As DNA, the CDR3 is TGTGCCATCAAAAGTAACGAACCACGCGAGACCCAGTACTTC. V and J are TRBV10-3 and TRBJ2-5; D ambiguous. CDR3 size: 14 residues. Germline V gene lookup returns CDR1 ENHRY and CDR2 SYGVKD. The V end lost 7 bases, the J end lost 5 bases, and 17 bases lay between the germline ends.

This sequence joins TRBV7-9 and TRBJ2-7, with D possibly being TRBD1 (6 bases). The V and J ends lost 5 bases and 0 bases respectively, with 17 bases between them. CDR3 size: 16 residues. CDR1 is SEHNR and CDR2 is FQNEAQ in the germline V gene (reference sequence). The CDR3 nucleotides read TGTGCCAGCAGCGCGTACGGACAGAGAAACTCCTACGAGCAGTACTTC. This gives the protein CASSAYGQRNSYEQYF.

V and J are TRBV5-1 and TRBJ2-5, with unresolved D. Trimming removed 1 base at V and 11 bases at J, with 15 bases between. This CDR3 has 13 amino acids. The V gene's germline CDR1 is SGHRS and CDR2 YFSETQ. CDR3 loop: CASSLSDSQDQYF. CDR3 nucleotides: TGCGCCAGCAGCTTGTCCGATAGCCAAGATCAGTACTTC.

This clonotype appeared once. This chain connects TRBV7-3 to TRBJ1-1, with D uncertain. V lost 1 base and J lost 2, with 11 bases in between. Germline CDR1 reads SGHTA; CDR2 reads FQGTGA. The CDR3 sequence is 15 residues long. CDR3 protein: CASSLNRGSNTEAFF. DNA for the CDR3: TGTGCCAGCAGCTTAAACCGGGGTTCTAACACTGAAGCTTTCTTT.

V is TRBV24-1 and J is TRBJ2-5, with TRBD1 matching over 8 bases. Germline CDR1 is KGHDR and CDR2 is SFDVKD. V lost 0 bases to trimming and J lost 5 bases; unmatched junction nucleotides: 1. This CDR3 has 14 residues. In DNA form, the CDR3 reads TGTGCCACCAGTGATTTGAACAGGGGGGAGACCCAGTACTTC. Its translation is CATSDLNRGETQYF.

The chain has TRBV7-9 and TRBJ1-5; D remains unclear. The CDR3 is 12 amino acids. V dropped 6 bases and J dropped 9 bases, with 12 bases sitting between them. CDR1 SEHNR and CDR2 FQNEAQ come from the germline V gene (reference sequence). The CDR3 region is CASRTYMGPQHF. The CDR3 region has the DNA TGTGCCAGCAGGACCTATATGGGGCCCCAGCATTTT.

This chain joins TRBV18 and TRBJ1-1; D is undetermined. The germline CDR1 and CDR2 sequences are KGHSH and LQKENI. This CDR3 comprises 15 residues. V was trimmed by 3 bases and J by 3 bases, leaving 14 bases between them. CDR3 in DNA: TGTGCCAGCTCACCGGATTGGAGGACTTACACTGAAGCTTTCTTT. Its translation: CASSPDWRTYTEAFF.

This rearrangement joins TRBV20-1 to TRBJ2-4; no reliable D call. The J call is doubtful: the DNA matches TRBJ2-7 better. Germline CDR1 reads DFQATT; CDR2 reads SNEGSKA (reference sequence). There are 14 residues in the CDR3. CDR3 sequence reads: CSARVENGFYEQYF. CDR3 nucleotides: TGCAGTGCTAGAGTCGAGAACGGATTTTACGAGCAGTACTTC.

This chain joins TRBV6-4 and TRBJ2-3; perhaps TRBD2 as D (7 bases). The CDR3 has 15 amino acids. The V gene lost 3 bases and the J gene lost 2 bases, with 12 bases spanning the gap. Germline V gene lookup returns CDR1 MRHNA and CDR2 SNTAGT. The CDR3: CASSETAGATDTQYF. The CDR3 DNA is TGTGCCAGCAGTGAGACGGCGGGGGCCACAGATACGCAGTATTTT.

The chain combines TRBV27 with TRBJ2-1; weak D call: TRBD1 (5 bases). The CDR3 length is 16 residues. V was shortened by 6 bases and J by 7 bases, with 22 bases between the two germline ends. Germline V CDR1 and CDR2: MNHEY, SMNVEV (reference sequence). The CDR3 here is CASSQVKFTRDNEQFF. The CDR3 DNA sequence: TGTGCCAGCAGCCAAGTGAAGTTTACCAGGGATAATGAGCAGTTCTTC.

The chain recombines TRBV7-3 with TRBJ2-5; 8 bases are a match to TRBD1. V shed 5 bases, J shed 4 bases, and the junction held 6 bases outside the gene matches. In germline, CDR1 is SGHTA, CDR2 FQGTGA. CDR3 length: 14 residues. CDR3 in amino acids: CASSPTGDGETQYF. The CDR3 DNA reads TGTGCCAGCAGCCCGACAGGGGACGGAGAGACCCAGTACTTC.

The rearrangement joins TRBV12-3 or TRBV12-4 to TRBJ2-5; the D gene is possibly TRBD2 (5 bases). The V end was cut by 4 bases, the J end by 11 bases, with 17 bases between. The CDR3 length is 13 residues. The CDR3 DNA reads as TGTGCCAGCAGTTACACGGGGTTCAATGAGCAGTACTTC. Its translation: CASSYTGFNEQYF.

The chain links TRBV28 to TRBJ2-7, with D hard to call. The CDR3 contains 13 residues. The V gene lost 5 bases and the J gene lost 1 base, with 9 bases spanning the gap. The V gene's germline CDR1 is MDHEN and CDR2 SYDVKM. The CDR3 here is CASSNPDSYEQYF. For the CDR3, the DNA is TGTGCCAGCAGTAATCCAGATTCCTACGAGCAGTACTTC.

This clonotype has more than one count but fewer than ten. The chain recombines TRBV29-1 with TRBJ2-7, with D possibly matching TRBD1 (6 bases). CDR1 and CDR2 from the germline V gene are SQVTM and ANQGSEA. The V end was cut by 6 bases, the J end by 5 bases, with 20 bases between. The CDR3 loop spans 14 amino acids. The chain's CDR3 is CSVPPTGNGHEQYF. The DNA of the CDR3 is TGCAGCGTCCCGCCCACAGGGAACGGCCACGAGCAGTACTTC.

This clonotype was counted between two and nine times. V and J are TRBV5-4 and TRBJ2-1; 7 bases line up with TRBD1. The CDR3 extends over 15 amino acids. The V segment lost 4 bases and the J segment 3 bases; nucleotides outside the gene matches: 7. Germline assignment: CDR1 SGHNT and CDR2 YYREEE (reference sequence). DNA for the CDR3: TGTGCCAGCAGCCCATCCGGGACAGTCTACAATGAGCAGTTCTTC. The encoded protein is CASSPSGTVYNEQFF.

V and J are TRBV20-1 and TRBJ2-5; 7 bases map to TRBD2. Germline CDR1 and CDR2: DFQATT and SNEGSKA (reference sequence). V trimming: 1 base; J trimming: 7 bases; junction bases outside the gene matches: 12. CDR3 length equals 15 residues. This CDR3 is CSARVKASGFGTQYF. The DNA of the CDR3 is TGCAGTGCTAGAGTTAAGGCTAGCGGATTCGGGACCCAGTACTTC.

J is TRBJ1-2 and V is TRBV29-1, with D perhaps matching TRBD1 (6 bases). This CDR3 spans 12 amino acids. Per germline, CDR1 SQVTM and CDR2 ANQGSEA. The ends were cut back, 2 bases at V and 6 bases at J, with 10 bases in the middle. The chain's CDR3 is CSVEHREDGYTF. Written as DNA, the CDR3 is TGCAGCGTTGAACACAGGGAGGATGGCTACACCTTC.

This clonotype appeared a few times. The chain uses TRBV4-1 and TRBJ2-4; D is unclear. There are 11 residues in the CDR3. The germline V and J ends were trimmed by 1 base and 9 bases, with 4 bases remaining between them. Germline CDR1 is MGHRA and CDR2 is YSYEKL. CDR3 nucleotide sequence: TGCGCCAGCAGCCAAGGAAGCATTCAGTACTTC. It codes for CASSQGSIQYF.

The chain joins TRBV10-3 to TRBJ2-5; TRBD2 aligns across 7 bases. J gave up 5 bases and V 2 bases, and 11 bases lay outside the gene matches. The CDR3 is 16 residues long. Germline V lookup: CDR1 ENHRY, CDR2 SYGVKD. The CDR3 is CAISETPGGDWETQYF. Here the CDR3 DNA reads TGTGCCATCAGTGAGACCCCGGGAGGAGATTGGGAGACCCAGTACTTC.

This clonotype was recorded a few times. This chain uses TRBV20-1 with TRBJ2-5; TRBD2 matches 7 bases. Germline lookup yields CDR1 DFQATT and CDR2 SNEGSKA (reference sequence). J gave up 5 bases and V 6 bases, and 6 bases lay outside the gene matches. The CDR3 has 12 amino acids. CDR3 sequence reads: CSALRTRETQYF. The CDR3 coding sequence is TGCAGTGCACTTAGGACTAGGGAGACCCAGTACTTC.

This sequence joins TRBV6-1 and TRBJ2-3, with TRBD1 as a possible D gene (6 bases). The CDR3 consists of 14 residues. The ends were cut back, 6 bases at V and 5 bases at J, with 15 bases in the middle. Germline values: CDR1 MNHNS, CDR2 SASEGT. The CDR3, as DNA: TGTGCCAGCAGGGGCTGGGGGCTTGGAGATACGCAGTATTTT. It is translated as CASRGWGLGDTQYF.

The chain links TRBV6-5 to TRBJ2-1, with D possibly matching TRBD2 (5 bases). This CDR3 contains 16 residues. In germline, CDR1 is MNHEY, CDR2 SVGAGI. Trimming pared 5 bases from V and 8 bases from J, leaving 22 bases between. The CDR3 is CASSTQDGGFVDEQFF. CDR3 nucleotide sequence: TGTGCCAGCAGTACCCAGGACGGAGGCTTTGTCGATGAGCAGTTCTTC.

As concerns this clonotype: The junction shows a germline mismatch at one end, possibly a read error. The rearrangement uses TRBV6-6 and TRBJ2-1, with 9 bases that match TRBD1. Germline-derived CDR1 and CDR2 are MNHNY and SVGAGI (reference sequence). CDR3 length: 16 amino acids. CDR3: CASSYSMGQGYNEQLF. CDR3 bases: TGTGCCAGCAGTTACTCAATGGGACAGGGATACAATGAGCAGTTATTC.